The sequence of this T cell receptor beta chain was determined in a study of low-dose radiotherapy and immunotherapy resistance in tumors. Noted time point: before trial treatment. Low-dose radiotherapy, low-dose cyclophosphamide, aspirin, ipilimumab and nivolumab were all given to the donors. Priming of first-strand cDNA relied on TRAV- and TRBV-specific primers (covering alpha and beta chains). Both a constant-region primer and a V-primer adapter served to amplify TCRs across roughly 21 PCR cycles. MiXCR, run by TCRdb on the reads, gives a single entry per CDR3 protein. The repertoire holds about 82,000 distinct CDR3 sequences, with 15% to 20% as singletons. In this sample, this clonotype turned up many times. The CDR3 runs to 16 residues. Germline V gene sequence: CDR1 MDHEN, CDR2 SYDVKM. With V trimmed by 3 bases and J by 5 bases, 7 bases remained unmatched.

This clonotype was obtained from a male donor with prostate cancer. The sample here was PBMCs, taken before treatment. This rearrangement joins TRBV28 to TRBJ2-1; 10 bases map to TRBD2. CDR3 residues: CASSFPLAGGNNEQFF. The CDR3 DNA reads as TGTGCCAGCAGTTTCCCCTTAGCGGGAGGTAACAATGAGCAGTTCTTC.